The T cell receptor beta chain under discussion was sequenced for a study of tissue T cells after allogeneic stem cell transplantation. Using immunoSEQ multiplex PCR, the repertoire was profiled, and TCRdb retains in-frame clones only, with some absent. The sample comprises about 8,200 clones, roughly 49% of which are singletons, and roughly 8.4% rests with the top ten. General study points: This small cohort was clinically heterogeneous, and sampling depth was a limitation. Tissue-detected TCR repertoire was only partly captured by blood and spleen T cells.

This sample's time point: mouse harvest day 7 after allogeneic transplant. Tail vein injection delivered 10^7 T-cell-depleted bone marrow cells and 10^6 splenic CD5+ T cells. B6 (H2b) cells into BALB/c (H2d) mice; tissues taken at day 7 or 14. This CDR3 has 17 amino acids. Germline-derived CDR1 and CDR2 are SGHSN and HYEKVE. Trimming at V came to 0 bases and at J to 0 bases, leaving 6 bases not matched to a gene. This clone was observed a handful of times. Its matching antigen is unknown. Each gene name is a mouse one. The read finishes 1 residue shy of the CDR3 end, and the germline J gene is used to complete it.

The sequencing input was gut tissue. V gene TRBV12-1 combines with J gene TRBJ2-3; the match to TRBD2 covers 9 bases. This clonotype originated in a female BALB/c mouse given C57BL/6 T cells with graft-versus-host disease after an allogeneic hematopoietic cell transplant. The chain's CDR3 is CASSLVWGGGSAETLYF. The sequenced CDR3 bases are TGTGCCAGCTCTCTCGTATGGGGGGGCGGAAGTGCAGAAACGCTGTAT.